These 26 T cell receptor beta chains originate from one sample sequenced in a study of regulatory T cells in long-lasting Graves disease. TCR beta libraries were built with iRepertoire HTBI primers and Arm-PCR of CDR3 regions. In TCRdb, the multiplex PCR reads were re-called with MiXCR into one record per CDR3 protein. The sample shows more than 300,000 distinct CDR3 sequences, less than 20% of them seen only once. Sample time point: persistent/refractory GD, antithyroid drugs over 5 years with positive TRAb. The TCR library was made from RNA extracted from PBMCs. Sequences were derived from peripheral blood mononuclear cells (PBMCs), sampled when the disease was refractory, from a patient treated with antithyroid drugs. Receptors originate from a female donor with Graves disease.

This clonotype appeared many times. The chain couples TRBV5-1 to TRBJ2-7; 8 bases are a match to TRBD2. Germline lookup yields CDR1 SGHRS and CDR2 YFSETQ. The CDR3 spans 17 residues. The trim removed 2 bases at V and 4 bases at J, leaving 14 bases unmatched. The CDR3, as DNA: TGCGCCAGCAGCTTTTCATCGGGAACTAGCGGTGGGTACGAGCAGTACTTC. This sequence encodes CASSFSSGTSGGYEQYF.

The sample holds many counts of this clonotype. V usage is TRBV20-1 and J usage is TRBJ2-5; 8 bases fit TRBD1. V dropped 3 bases and J dropped 5; count of bases not matched to a gene: 8. The CDR3 loop spans 14 amino acids. Germline CDR1 and CDR2: DFQATT and SNEGSKA (reference sequence). DNA for the CDR3: TGCAGTGCTAGTCGCGGACAGGGATACGAGACCCAGTACTTC. It encodes CSASRGQGYETQYF.

This clonotype was seen a handful of times. This CDR3 reads CASSLTRTSGYNEQFF. CDR3 nucleotide sequence: TGTGCCAGCAGCTTAACGCGGACTAGCGGGTACAATGAGCAGTTCTTC. V usage is TRBV7-8 and J usage is TRBJ2-1, with 11 positions matching TRBD2. The junction had 4 bases not matched to a gene; V was cut back by 2 bases and J by 4 bases. The CDR3 is made up of 16 amino acids. Germline V CDR1 and CDR2: SGHVS, FQNEAQ.

The V and J genes are TRBV3-1 and TRBJ1-1; the D gene is possibly TRBD1 (6 bases). V lost 4 bases to trimming and J lost 1 base, with 13 bases between them. This CDR3 contains 15 residues. Germline V gene data show CDR1 as LGHDT and CDR2 as YNNKEL (reference sequence). The CDR3 DNA sequence: TGTGCCAGCAGCCGGAACAGGGTTCCGAACACTGAAGCTTTCTTT. Amino acids: CASSRNRVPNTEAFF.

This clonotype was seen more than once but under ten times. V gene TRBV19 combines with J gene TRBJ1-5; no definite D call. Germline V lookup: CDR1 LNHDA, CDR2 SQIVND (reference sequence). The CDR3 runs 15 residues. The V and J ends lost 1 base and 2 bases respectively, with 9 bases between them. CDR3: CASSIVKWGNQPQHF. In DNA, the CDR3 is TGTGCCAGTAGTATAGTAAAATGGGGCAATCAGCCCCAGCATTTT.

The sample holds many counts of this clonotype. The chain links TRBV12-3 or TRBV12-4 to TRBJ1-2; D is unresolved. The V end was cut by 2 bases, the J end by 6 bases, with 7 bases between. CDR3 length equals 12 residues. CDR3 nucleotide sequence: TGTGCCAGCAGTTTACGGCGGGATGGCTACACCTTC. It is translated as CASSLRRDGYTF.

CDR3 residues: CASSQSWTKDGFSNQPQHF. CDR3 bases: TGTGCCAGCAGCCAATCTTGGACTAAGGACGGATTTAGCAATCAGCCCCAGCATTTT. The chain carries TRBV16 and TRBJ1-5; D remains unclear. The germline CDR1 and CDR2 sequences are KGHSY and FQNENV. The CDR3 is 19 amino acids. The V end lost 0 bases, the J end lost 0 bases, and 18 bases lay between the germline ends.

This clonotype appeared many times. The J gene is TRBJ2-5, the V gene TRBV7-9; D remains unclear. Germline V gives CDR1 SEHNR, CDR2 FQNEAQ (reference sequence). Trimming took 5 bases from V and 5 from J, leaving 15 bases between them. The CDR3 covers 14 residues. In nucleotides, the CDR3 is TGTGCCAGCAGCCGTAGAAGTTCCGGGGAGACCCAGTACTTC. Residues: CASSRRSSGETQYF.

This chain connects TRBV7-3 to TRBJ2-2; 10 nucleotides line up with TRBD1. The V gene end was trimmed by 2 bases and the J gene end by 2 bases; junction bases not matched to a gene: 5. Germline V gene lookup returns CDR1 SGHTA and CDR2 FQGTGA. The CDR3 spans 17 residues. The CDR3 nucleotides are TGTGCCAGCAGCTTATCCGGACAGGGGGGCAACACCGGGGAGCTGTTTTTT. It specifies CASSLSGQGGNTGELFF.

On this clonotype itself: A single base separates this from a much larger clone, so it may be a read error. This chain links TRBV6-4 with TRBJ1-5, with D possibly TRBD1 on 5 matching bases. Per germline, CDR1 MRHNA and CDR2 SNTAGT. CDR3 length: 14 amino acids. The CDR3 sequence: CAGSYSGRNQPQHF. The CDR3 bases are TGTGCCGGCAGTTACTCAGGGCGCAATCAGCCCCAGCATTTT.

The chain is built from TRBV9 and TRBJ1-6; D possibly corresponds to TRBD1 (5 bases). Germline lookup yields CDR1 SGDLS and CDR2 YYNGEE. Trimming shortened V by 0 bases and J by 7 bases, and 11 bases separated the two germline ends. The CDR3 has 15 amino acids. The CDR3 DNA is TGTGCCAGCAGCGTAGGAGGGGAAGGGAATTCACCCCTCCACTTT. Translation: CASSVGGEGNSPLHF.

V usage is TRBV15 and J usage is TRBJ1-1, with a weak D call TRBD1 (5 bases). The germline V gene encodes CDR1 LNHNV and CDR2 YYDKDF (reference sequence). Deletions cut 1 base from V and 5 bases from J, with 11 bases between. This CDR3 region has 14 residues. This CDR3 is CATSRVGGGTEAFF. The DNA of the CDR3 is TGTGCCACCAGCAGAGTCGGGGGAGGGACTGAAGCTTTCTTT.

The V and J genes are TRBV10-3 and TRBJ1-5; D gene unclear. There are 15 residues in the CDR3. Trimming cost V 4 bases and J 0 bases, with 10 bases left between them. Per the germline V gene, CDR1 is ENHRY and CDR2 is SYGVKD. CDR3 DNA: TGTGCCATCAGTGTGCAAGGCAATAGCAATCAGCCCCAGCATTTT. It codes for CAISVQGNSNQPQHF.

This clonotype has just a few counts. The gene calls are TRBV28 and TRBJ1-3; no clear D gene. The ends were cut back, 3 bases at V and 0 bases at J, with 6 bases in the middle. Germline CDR1 reads MDHEN; CDR2 reads SYDVKM. This CDR3 spans 14 amino acids. The CDR3 region is CASSLASSGNTIYF. In DNA form, the CDR3 reads TGTGCCAGCAGTTTGGCGTCCTCTGGAAACACCATATATTTT.

As to this clonotype: This clone may be a read error of a much larger clone one base away. The chain links TRBV12-3 or TRBV12-4 to TRBJ1-4, with unresolved D. This CDR3 region has 15 residues. CDR3 loop: CASSTDINLQEKPFF. The CDR3 region has the DNA TGTGCCAGCAGTACTGATATTAACCTGCAAGAAAAACCGTTTTTT.

This sequence joins TRBV28 and TRBJ1-6, with a weak D call TRBD1 (6 bases). Germline loops: CDR1 MDHEN, CDR2 SYDVKM. Deletions cut 11 bases from V and 7 bases from J, with 18 bases between. The CDR3 consists of 14 residues. The CDR3 nucleotides read TGTGCCGGCATATTTAGGGGGGAGAATTCACCCCTCCACTTT. Protein product: CAGIFRGENSPLHF.

This clonotype was detected many times. Germline is not matched at one junction end, which may reflect a read error. V usage is TRBV20-1 and J usage is TRBJ2-7, with a possible D match to TRBD2 (6 bases). The CDR3 sequence is 16 residues long. CDR1 is DFQATT and CDR2 is SNEGSKA in the germline V gene (reference sequence). CDR3 in DNA: TGCAGTGCTAGTCCCCGCCGGACTATCAGCTCCAACGAGCAGTACTTC. Translation: CSASPRRTISSNEQYF.

The sample holds many counts of this clonotype. The chain combines TRBV2 with TRBJ2-7; D gene uncertain. The V gene lost 4 bases and the J gene lost 7 bases, with 14 bases spanning the gap. This CDR3 region has 13 residues. The germline CDR1 and CDR2 sequences are SNHLY and FYNNEI. CDR3 amino acids: CASSGSPAWEQYF. DNA for the CDR3: TGTGCCAGCAGTGGGAGTCCGGCCTGGGAGCAGTACTTC.

This clonotype was found many times. CDR3: CASSTRAAREQYF. The CDR3 DNA is TGTGCCAGCTCCACCCGGGCCGCTCGGGAGCAGTACTTC. V gene TRBV11-1 combines with J gene TRBJ2-7; D unclear. Looked up from germline, CDR1 is SGHAT and CDR2 is FQDESV (reference sequence). The CDR3 extends over 13 amino acids. V was cut by 8 bases and J by 7 bases, with 18 bases left in between.

This clonotype was detected only once. The V and J genes are TRBV20-1 and TRBJ2-7; TRBD1 aligns across 9 bases. With V trimmed by 5 bases and J by 5 bases, 7 bases remained unmatched. The CDR3 is 13 residues long. CDR1 is DFQATT, CDR2 SNEGSKA, per germline (reference sequence). CDR3 nucleotides: TGCAGTGCTCTTAGGACAGGGGTGAACGAGCAGTACTTC. It is translated as CSALRTGVNEQYF.

This clonotype was seen at least ten times. The chain combines TRBV12-3 or TRBV12-4 with TRBJ2-7, with D maybe TRBD1 (6 bases). This CDR3 comprises 14 residues. The germline V and J ends were trimmed by 4 bases and 3 bases, with 13 bases remaining between them. CDR3 nucleotides: TGTGCCAGCAGTTCCTCCGGGACACGCTACGAGCAGTACTTC. Translated: CASSSSGTRYEQYF.

The sample holds a few counts of this clonotype. The junction departs from the called germline gene at one end, perhaps through a read error. V and J are TRBV5-1 and TRBJ2-4; possibly TRBD1 for D (7 bases). The CDR3 totals 17 residues. Germline V gene data show CDR1 as SGHRS and CDR2 as YFSETQ. In DNA, the CDR3 is TGTGCCAGCAGCTTGATTCTAGCGACAGGGTCCAAAAACATTCAGTACTTC. Amino acid sequence: CASSLILATGSKNIQYF.

At least ten counts were recorded for this clonotype. The CDR3 DNA reads TGTGCCACCTCACAGACAGGGTTCGAGCAGTACTTC. It encodes CATSQTGFEQYF. V usage is TRBV28 and J usage is TRBJ2-7, with TRBD1 matching over 7 bases. This CDR3 is 12 amino acids long. V trimming: 10 bases; J trimming: 6 bases; junction bases outside the gene matches: 9. From germline, CDR1 is MDHEN and CDR2 SYDVKM.

J is TRBJ2-7 and V is TRBV4-1, with TRBD2 as a possible D gene (5 bases). Trimming cost V 2 bases and J 4 bases, with 15 bases left between them. The CDR3 spans 15 residues. Germline CDR1 is MGHRA and CDR2 is YSYEKL. The CDR3 bases are TGCGCCAGCAGCCAAACAAGAGGGTACGGATACGAGCAGTACTTC. Its protein is CASSQTRGYGYEQYF.

This clonotype has at least ten counts. The V and J genes are TRBV7-2 and TRBJ2-5; D perhaps matches TRBD2 (5 bases). This CDR3 is 14 amino acids long. V was clipped by 1 base and J by 5 bases, with 11 bases between them. Germline V lookup: CDR1 SGHTA, CDR2 FQGNSA. CDR3 amino acids: CASSLVRAAETQYF. Here the CDR3 DNA reads TGTGCCAGCAGCTTAGTGCGGGCCGCGGAGACCCAGTACTTC.

The V gene is TRBV30, the J gene TRBJ2-3, with D possibly TRBD1 on 7 matching bases. In germline, CDR1 is GTSNPN, CDR2 SVGIG (reference sequence). Trimming took 8 bases from V and 2 from J, leaving 20 bases between them. The CDR3 loop spans 15 amino acids. The CDR3 nucleotides are TGTGCCAGACGGAACGGACAGGACTACACAGATACGCAGTATTTT. The encoded protein is CARRNGQDYTDTQYF.